This record covers a single T cell receptor beta chain. Its antigen remains unknown. Treatment in this sample: oral pan-JAK inhibitor, 5-10 mg twice daily. These data originate in a study of CD8+ T cells in alopecia areata. RNA, once extracted, was reverse transcribed into cDNA for use as the sequencing template. Sequencing was performed with immunoSEQ multiplex PCR; in TCRdb, only in-frame clones are kept and a portion is missing. The sample holds just over 150,000 clones, 50% to 70% seen once. V lost 4 bases, J lost 0 bases, and 10 bases lay in between. CDR1 is SQVTM and CDR2 is ANQGSEA in the germline V gene. The CDR3 sequence is 13 residues long. Study observations and caveats: A large proportion of expanded lesional clones were detected persisting in scalp and blood during tofacitinib.

Sequencing was performed on CD4+ T cells sorted from blood, taken at week 4, from a patient treated with tofacitinib. The rearrangement uses TRBV29-1 and TRBJ2-7; D not certain. The source of this sequence is a human donor with alopecia areata. The DNA of the CDR3 is TGCAGCGTTGGGCCGTCCCTCTCCTACGAGCAGTACTTC. It specifies CSVGPSLSYEQYF.